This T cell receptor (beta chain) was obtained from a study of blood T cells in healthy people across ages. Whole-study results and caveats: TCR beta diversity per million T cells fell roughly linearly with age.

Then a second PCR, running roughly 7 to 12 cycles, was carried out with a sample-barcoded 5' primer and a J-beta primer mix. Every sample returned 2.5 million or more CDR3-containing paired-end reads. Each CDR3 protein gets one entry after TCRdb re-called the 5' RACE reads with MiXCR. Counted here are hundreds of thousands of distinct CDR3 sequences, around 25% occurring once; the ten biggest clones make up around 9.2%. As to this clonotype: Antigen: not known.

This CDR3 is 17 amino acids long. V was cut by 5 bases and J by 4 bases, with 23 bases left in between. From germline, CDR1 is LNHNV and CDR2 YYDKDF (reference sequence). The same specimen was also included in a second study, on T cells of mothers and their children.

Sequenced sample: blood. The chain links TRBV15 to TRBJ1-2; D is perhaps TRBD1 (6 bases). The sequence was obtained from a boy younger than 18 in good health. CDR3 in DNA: TGTGCCACCAGCGATAAAAGGGGGAGAGGAGGGCTCTATGGCTACACCTTC. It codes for CATSDKRGRGGLYGYTF.